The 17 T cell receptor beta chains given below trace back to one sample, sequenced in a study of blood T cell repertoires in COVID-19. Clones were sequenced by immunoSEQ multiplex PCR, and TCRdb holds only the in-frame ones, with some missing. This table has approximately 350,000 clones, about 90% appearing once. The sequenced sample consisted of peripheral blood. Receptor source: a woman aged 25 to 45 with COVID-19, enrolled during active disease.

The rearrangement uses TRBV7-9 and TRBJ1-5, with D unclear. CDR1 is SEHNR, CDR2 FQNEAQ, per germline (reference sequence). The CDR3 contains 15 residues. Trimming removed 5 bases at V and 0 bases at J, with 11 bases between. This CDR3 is CASSGDGDSNQPQHF. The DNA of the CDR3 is TGTGCCAGCAGCGGCGACGGGGATAGCAATCAGCCCCAGCATTTT.

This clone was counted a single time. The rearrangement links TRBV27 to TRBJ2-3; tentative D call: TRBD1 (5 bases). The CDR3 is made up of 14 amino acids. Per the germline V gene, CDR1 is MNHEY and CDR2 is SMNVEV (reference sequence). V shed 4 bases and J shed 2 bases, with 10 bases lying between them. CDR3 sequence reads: CASSYKGHTDTQYF. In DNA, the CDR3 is TGTGCCAGCAGTTATAAGGGGCACACAGATACGCAGTATTTT.

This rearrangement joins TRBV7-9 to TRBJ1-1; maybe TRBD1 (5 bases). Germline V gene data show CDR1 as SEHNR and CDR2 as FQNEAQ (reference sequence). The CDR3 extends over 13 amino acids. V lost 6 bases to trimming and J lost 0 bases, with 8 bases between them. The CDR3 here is CASRTEMNTEAFF. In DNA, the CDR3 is TGTGCCAGCAGGACAGAGATGAACACTGAAGCTTTCTTT.

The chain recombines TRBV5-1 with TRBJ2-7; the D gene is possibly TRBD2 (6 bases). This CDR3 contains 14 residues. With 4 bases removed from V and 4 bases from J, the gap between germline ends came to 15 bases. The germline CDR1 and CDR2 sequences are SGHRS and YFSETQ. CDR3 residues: CASSPTEGFYEQYF. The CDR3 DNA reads TGCGCCAGCAGCCCCACGGAGGGGTTTTACGAGCAGTACTTC. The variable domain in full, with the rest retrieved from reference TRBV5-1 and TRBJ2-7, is KAGVTQTPRYLIKTRGQQVTLSCSPISGHRSVSWYQQTPGQGLQFLFEYFSETQRNKGNFPGRFSGRQFSNSRSEMNVSTLELGDSALYLCASSPTEGFYEQYFGPGTRLTVT.

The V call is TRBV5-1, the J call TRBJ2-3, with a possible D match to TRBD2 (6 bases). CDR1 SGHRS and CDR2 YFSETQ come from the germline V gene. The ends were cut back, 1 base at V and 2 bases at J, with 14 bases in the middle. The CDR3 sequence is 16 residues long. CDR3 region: CASSLSGGSLTDTQYF. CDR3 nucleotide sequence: TGCGCCAGCAGCTTGTCCGGGGGAAGTCTCACAGATACGCAGTATTTT.

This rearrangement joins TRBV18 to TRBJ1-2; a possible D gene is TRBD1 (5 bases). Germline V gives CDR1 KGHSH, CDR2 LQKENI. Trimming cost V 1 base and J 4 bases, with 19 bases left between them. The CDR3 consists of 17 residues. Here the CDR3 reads CASSPQNSARAPYGYTF. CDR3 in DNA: TGTGCCAGCTCACCACAAAATTCGGCCAGGGCCCCCTATGGCTACACCTTC.

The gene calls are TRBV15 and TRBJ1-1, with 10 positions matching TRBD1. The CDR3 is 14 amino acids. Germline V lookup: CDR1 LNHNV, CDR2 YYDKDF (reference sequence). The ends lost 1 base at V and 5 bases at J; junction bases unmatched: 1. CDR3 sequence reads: CATSRVGQGTEAFF. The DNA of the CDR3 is TGTGCCACCAGCAGAGTGGGACAGGGGACTGAAGCTTTCTTT.

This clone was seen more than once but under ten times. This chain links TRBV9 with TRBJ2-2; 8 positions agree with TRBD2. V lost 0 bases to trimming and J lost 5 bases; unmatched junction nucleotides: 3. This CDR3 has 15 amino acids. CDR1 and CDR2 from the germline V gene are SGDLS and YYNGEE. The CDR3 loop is CASSVEPSGTGELFF. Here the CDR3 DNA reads TGTGCCAGCAGCGTAGAGCCTAGCGGGACCGGGGAGCTGTTTTTT.

CDR3 sequence reads: CASSFVYGTLNTGELFF. In DNA, the CDR3 is TGTGCCAGCAGTTTCGTGTATGGGACACTAAACACCGGGGAGCTGTTTTTT. The chain couples TRBV28 to TRBJ2-2; D possibly corresponds to TRBD1 (6 bases). Trimming cost V 3 bases and J 2 bases, with 16 bases left between them. This CDR3 has 17 amino acids. CDR1 MDHEN and CDR2 SYDVKM come from the germline V gene. Based on the CDR3 plus reference TRBV28 and TRBJ2-2, the full variable domain is DVKVTQSSRYLVKRTGEKVFLECVQDMDHENMFWYRQDPGLGLRLIYFSYDVKMKEKGDIPEGYSVSREKKERFSLILESASTNQTSMYLCASSFVYGTLNTGELFFGEGSRLTVL.

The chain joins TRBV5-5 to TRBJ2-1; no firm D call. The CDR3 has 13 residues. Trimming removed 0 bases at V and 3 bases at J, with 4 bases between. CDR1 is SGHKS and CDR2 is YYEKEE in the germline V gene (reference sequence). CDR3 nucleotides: TGTGCCAGCAGCTTGGGCGGCTACAATGAGCAGTTCTTC. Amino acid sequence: CASSLGGYNEQFF. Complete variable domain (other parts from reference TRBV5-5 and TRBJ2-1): DAGVTQSPTHLIKTRGQQVTLRCSPISGHKSVSWYQQVLGQGPQFIFQYYEKEERGRGNFPDRFSARQFPNYSSELNVNALLLGDSALYLCASSLGGYNEQFFGPGTRLTVL.

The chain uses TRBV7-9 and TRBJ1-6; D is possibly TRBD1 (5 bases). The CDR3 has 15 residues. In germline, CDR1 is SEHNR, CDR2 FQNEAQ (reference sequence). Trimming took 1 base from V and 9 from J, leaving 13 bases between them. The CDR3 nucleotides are TGTGCCAGCAGCTTAGAATCGGGGGTAGCTTCACCCCTCCACTTT. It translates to CASSLESGVASPLHF.

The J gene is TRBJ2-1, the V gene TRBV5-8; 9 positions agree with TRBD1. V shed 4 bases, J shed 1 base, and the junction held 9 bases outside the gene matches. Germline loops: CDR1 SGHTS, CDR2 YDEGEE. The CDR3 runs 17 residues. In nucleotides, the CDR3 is TGTGCCAGCAGCCCCCACCGGGGACAGGGTTCCTACAATGAGCAGTTCTTC. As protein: CASSPHRGQGSYNEQFF.

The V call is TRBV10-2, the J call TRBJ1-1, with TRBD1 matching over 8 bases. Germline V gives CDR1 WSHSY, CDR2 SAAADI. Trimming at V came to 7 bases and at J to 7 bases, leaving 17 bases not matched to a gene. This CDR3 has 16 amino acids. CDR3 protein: CASTSNGNRGFGEAFF. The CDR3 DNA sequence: TGCGCCAGCACCTCGAACGGGAACAGGGGGTTCGGTGAAGCTTTCTTT.

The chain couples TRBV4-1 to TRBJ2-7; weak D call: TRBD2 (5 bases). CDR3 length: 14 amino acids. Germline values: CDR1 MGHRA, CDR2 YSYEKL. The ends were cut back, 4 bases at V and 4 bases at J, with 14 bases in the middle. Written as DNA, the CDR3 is TGCGCCAGCAGCCTTCTTTCGGGGTCGTACGAGCAGTACTTC. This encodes CASSLLSGSYEQYF.

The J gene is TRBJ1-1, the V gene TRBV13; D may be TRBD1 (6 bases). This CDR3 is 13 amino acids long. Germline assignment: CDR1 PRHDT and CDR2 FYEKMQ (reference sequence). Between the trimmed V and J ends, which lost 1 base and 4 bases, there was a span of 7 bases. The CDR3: CASSLVGGTEAFF. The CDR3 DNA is TGTGCCAGCAGCTTAGTAGGGGGCACTGAAGCTTTCTTT.

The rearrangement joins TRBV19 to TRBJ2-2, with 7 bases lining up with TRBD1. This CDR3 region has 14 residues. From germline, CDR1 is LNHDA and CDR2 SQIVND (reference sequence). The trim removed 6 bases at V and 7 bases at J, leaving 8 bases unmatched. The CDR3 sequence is CASRGTAIIGELFF. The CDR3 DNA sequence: TGTGCCAGTAGGGGGACAGCAATAATCGGGGAGCTGTTTTTT.

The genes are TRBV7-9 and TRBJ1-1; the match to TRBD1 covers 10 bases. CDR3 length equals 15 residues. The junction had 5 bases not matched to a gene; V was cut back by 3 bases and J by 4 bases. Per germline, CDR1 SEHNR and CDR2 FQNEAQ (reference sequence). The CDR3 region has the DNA TGTGCCAGCAGCTTTCTAGACAGGGGGCGCACTGAAGCTTTCTTT. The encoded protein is CASSFLDRGRTEAFF.